These T cell receptor beta chains were read from a single sample in a study of blood T cell repertoires in COVID-19. Method: immunoSEQ multiplex PCR; TCRdb's copy keeps in-frame clones and lacks some. Among more than 200,000 clones listed, 84% were seen once. Sequenced material: peripheral blood. The receptors originated from a man aged 60 to 75 with acute or convalescent COVID-19. Each CDR3 is given with its conserved first and last residue. Fields, in order: clone size, J gene, D gene, V gene, CDR3 length, CDR3 protein, CDR3 DNA. D genes are given only for firm matches. Size is omitted from some rows. Given values are once, few, many or a class for expanded clones.

>-|TRBJ2-2|TRBD2|TRBV4-1|18
CASTRQLASGSSSGELFF
TGCGCCAGCACCCGACAACTTGCTAGCGGGAGTTCCTCCGGGGAGCTGTTTTTT
>-|TRBJ1-1|TRBD1|TRBV5-1|17
CASSPLHRGQRNTEAFF
TGCGCCAGCAGCCCACTGCACAGGGGGCAGCGGAACACTGAAGCTTTCTTT
>-|TRBJ1-1|-|TRBV27|16
CASSLSQGRAHTEAFF
TGTGCCAGCAGTTTAAGCCAGGGGAGGGCTCACACTGAAGCTTTCTTT
>-|TRBJ1-2|TRBD1|TRBV6-5|15
CASSPTTGTLYGYTF
TGTGCCAGCAGTCCAACGACAGGGACCCTCTATGGCTACACCTTC
>-|TRBJ1-1|-|TRBV4-2|13
CASSQDRQGIAFF
TGTGCCAGCAGCCAAGATCGGCAGGGGATAGCTTTCTTT
>-|TRBJ2-7|TRBD1|TRBV5-1|15
CASTTSGTGFGEQYF
TGCGCCAGCACGACCTCCGGGACAGGGTTCGGAGAGCAGTACTTC
>once|TRBJ1-6|TRBD1|TRBV18|16
CASSTSTGGDNSPLHF
TGTGCCAGCTCAACATCCACAGGGGGCGATAATTCACCCCTCCACTTT
>-|TRBJ1-2|TRBD1|TRBV4-1|15
CASSQTGQGGSGYTF
TGCGCCAGCAGCCAAACGGGACAGGGGGGATCTGGCTACACCTTC
>-|TRBJ2-7|-|TRBV3-1/TRBV3-2|13
CASSPAGVYEQYF
TGTGCCAGCAGCCCGGCAGGGGTCTATGAGCAGTACTTC
>-|TRBJ1-2|-|TRBV28|18
CASSSAGTRVLGSYGYTF
TGTGCCAGCAGTTCGGCCGGGACAAGAGTCTTGGGATCCTATGGCTACACCTTC
>-|TRBJ2-5|TRBD2|TRBV20-1|14
CSASVGGRGETQYF
TGCAGTGCTAGTGTCGGGGGGAGGGGCGAGACCCAGTACTTC
>-|TRBJ1-1|-|TRBV7-8|15
CASSLGRVLNTEAFF
TGTGCCAGCAGCTTAGGCAGGGTATTGAACACTGAAGCTTTCTTT
>-|TRBJ1-6|-|TRBV3-1/TRBV3-2|16
CASSQESSSYNSPLHF
TGTGCCAGCAGCCAAGAGTCGAGCTCCTATAATTCACCCCTCCACTTT
>-|TRBJ2-3|TRBD2|TRBV4-1|17
CASSHPVRGRRTDTQYF
TGCGCCAGCAGCCACCCCGTGCGGGGGAGACGCACAGATACGCAGTATTTT
>many|TRBJ1-1|TRBD1|TRBV4-2|16
CASTPEMRTGGFEAFF
TGTGCCAGCACCCCAGAGATGAGGACAGGGGGCTTTGAAGCTTTCTTT
>-|TRBJ1-1|TRBD1|TRBV12-3/TRBV12-4|13
CASRRTGSTEAFF
TGTGCCAGCAGGAGGACAGGGAGCACTGAAGCTTTCTTT
>-|TRBJ1-2|-|TRBV6-1|15
CASSENRDTHYGYTF
TGTGCCAGCAGTGAGAACCGGGACACACACTATGGCTACACCTTC
>-|TRBJ1-4|-|TRBV2|16
CASSEGTLRRDEKLFF
TGTGCCAGCAGTGAAGGGACACTACGCCGGGATGAAAAACTGTTTTTT
>-|TRBJ1-1|-|TRBV6-6|13
CAGTGSAGTEAFF
TGTGCCGGCACAGGCTCTGCGGGCACTGAAGCTTTCTTT
>once|TRBJ2-7|TRBD2|TRBV19|15
CASSLYGTSGREQYF
TGTGCCAGTAGTCTCTACGGGACTAGCGGGAGGGAGCAGTACTTC
>-|TRBJ1-4|TRBD1|TRBV3-1/TRBV3-2|18
CASSRRTGKYNPPEKLFF
TGTGCCAGCAGCCGTAGGACAGGAAAGTACAACCCTCCTGAAAAACTGTTTTTT
>-|TRBJ2-1|TRBD1|TRBV19|16
CASSILRQGDHNEQFF
TGTGCCAGTAGTATTCTTCGACAGGGGGACCACAATGAGCAGTTCTTC
>-|TRBJ2-3|-|TRBV10-3|14
CAIRGHNPSDTQYF
TGTGCCATCAGGGGACACAACCCTTCAGATACGCAGTATTTT
>-|TRBJ2-7|-|TRBV11-1|15
CASSFRQGTTGEQYF
TGTGCCAGCAGCTTTAGACAGGGGACTACGGGCGAGCAGTACTTC
>-|TRBJ1-1|-|TRBV7-9|13
CASSPRGNTEAFF
TGTGCCAGCAGCCCTCGGGGGAACACTGAAGCTTTCTTT
>-|TRBJ1-1|-|TRBV6-5|14
CASSYGREGTEAFF
TGTGCCAGCAGTTACGGCAGGGAAGGCACTGAAGCTTTCTTT
>few|TRBJ1-2|-|TRBV5-1|15
CASSQSYQDNYGYTF
TGCGCCAGCAGCCAATCATACCAGGATAACTATGGCTACACCTTC
>-|TRBJ2-5|-|TRBV5-4|12
CASSFPGETQYF
TGTGCCAGCAGCTTCCCAGGGGAGACCCAGTACTTC